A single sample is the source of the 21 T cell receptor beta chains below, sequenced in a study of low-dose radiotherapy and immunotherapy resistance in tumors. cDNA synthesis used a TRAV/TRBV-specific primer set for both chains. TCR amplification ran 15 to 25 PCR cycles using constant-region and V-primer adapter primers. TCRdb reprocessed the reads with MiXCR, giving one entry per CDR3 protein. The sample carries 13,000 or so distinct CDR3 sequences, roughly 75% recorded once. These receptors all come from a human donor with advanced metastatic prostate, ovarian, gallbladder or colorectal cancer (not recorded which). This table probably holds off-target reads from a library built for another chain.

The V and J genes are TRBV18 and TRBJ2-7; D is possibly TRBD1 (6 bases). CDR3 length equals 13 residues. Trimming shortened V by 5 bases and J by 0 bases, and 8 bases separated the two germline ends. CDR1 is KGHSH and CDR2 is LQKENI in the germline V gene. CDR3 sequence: CASSGTFSYEQYF. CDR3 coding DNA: TGTGCCAGCTCAGGGACATTCTCCTACGAGCAGTACTTC.

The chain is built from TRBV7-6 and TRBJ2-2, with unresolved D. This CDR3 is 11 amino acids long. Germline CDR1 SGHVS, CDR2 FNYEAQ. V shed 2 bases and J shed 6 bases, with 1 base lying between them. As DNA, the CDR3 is TGTGCCAGCAGCTTACCCGGGGAGCTGTTTTTT. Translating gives CASSLPGELFF.

CDR3 region: CASSVFTGGGNEQFF. CDR3 nucleotide sequence: TGCGCCAGCAGCGTCTTCACGGGAGGAGGCAATGAGCAGTTCTTC. The chain has TRBV5-1 and TRBJ2-1, with 7 bases aligning to TRBD2. The V gene end was trimmed by 4 bases and the J gene end by 6 bases; junction bases not matched to a gene: 10. Germline V gives CDR1 SGHRS, CDR2 YFSETQ. This CDR3 is 15 amino acids long.

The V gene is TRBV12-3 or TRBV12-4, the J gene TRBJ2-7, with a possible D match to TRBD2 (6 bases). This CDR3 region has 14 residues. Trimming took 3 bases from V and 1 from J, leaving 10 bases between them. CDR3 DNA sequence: TGTGCCAGCAGTTTGGCGGGGAAGTCCTACGAGCAGTACTTC. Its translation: CASSLAGKSYEQYF.

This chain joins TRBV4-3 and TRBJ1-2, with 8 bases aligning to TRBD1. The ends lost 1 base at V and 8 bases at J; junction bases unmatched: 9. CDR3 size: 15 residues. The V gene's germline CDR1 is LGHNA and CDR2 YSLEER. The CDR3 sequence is CASSQGGQVLRGYTF. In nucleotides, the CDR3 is TGCGCCAGCAGCCAAGGGGGACAGGTCCTCAGGGGCTACACCTTC.

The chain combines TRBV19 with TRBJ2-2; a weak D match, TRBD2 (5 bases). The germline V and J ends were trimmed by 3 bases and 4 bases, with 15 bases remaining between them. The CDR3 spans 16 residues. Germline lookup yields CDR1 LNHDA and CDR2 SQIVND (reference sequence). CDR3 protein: CASSMEVTFFTGELFF. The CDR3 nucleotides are TGTGCCAGTAGTATGGAGGTGACTTTTTTCACCGGGGAGCTGTTTTTT.

Here the CDR3 DNA reads TGTGCCAGCAGCTTAGCGGGATACTACAATGAGCAGTTCTTC. Amino acids: CASSLAGYYNEQFF. The rearrangement links TRBV11-3 to TRBJ2-1; a possible D gene is TRBD2 (5 bases). From germline, CDR1 is SGHNT and CDR2 YENEEA. The CDR3 has 14 amino acids. Between the trimmed V and J ends, which lost 1 base and 3 bases, there was a span of 7 bases. The full variable domain, rest sourced from reference TRBV11-3 and TRBJ2-1, is EAGVVQSPRYKIIEKKQPVAFWCNPISGHNTLYWYLQNLGQGPELLIRYENEEAVDDSQLPKDRFSAERLKGVDSTLKIQPAELGDSAVYLCASSLAGYYNEQFFGPGTRLTVL.

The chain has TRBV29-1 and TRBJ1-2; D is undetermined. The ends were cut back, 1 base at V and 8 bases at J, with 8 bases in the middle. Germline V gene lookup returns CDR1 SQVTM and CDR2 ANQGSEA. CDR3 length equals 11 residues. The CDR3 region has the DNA TGCAGCGTTGAAGTTAGCGGAGGCTACACCTTC. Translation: CSVEVSGGYTF.

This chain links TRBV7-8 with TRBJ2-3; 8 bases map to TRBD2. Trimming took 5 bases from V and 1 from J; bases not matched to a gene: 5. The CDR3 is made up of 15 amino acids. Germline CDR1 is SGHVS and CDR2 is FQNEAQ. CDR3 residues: CASSIATSGTDTQYF. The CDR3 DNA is TGTGCCAGCAGCATCGCGACTAGCGGCACAGATACGCAGTATTTT. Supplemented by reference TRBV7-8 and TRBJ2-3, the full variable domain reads GAGVSQSPRYKVAKRGQDVALRCDPISGHVSLFWYQQALGQGPEFLTYFQNEAQLDKSGLPSDRFFAERPEGSVSTLKIQRTQQEDSAVYLCASSIATSGTDTQYFGPGTRLTVL.

Written as DNA, the CDR3 is TGTGCCAGCAGTTACCGTGGTGGGGGATACGAGCAGTACTTC. Protein sequence: CASSYRGGGYEQYF. V and J are TRBV6-2 or TRBV6-3 and TRBJ2-7; D is perhaps TRBD1 or TRBD2 (5 bases each). CDR3 length: 14 amino acids. CDR1 is MNHEY and CDR2 is SVGEGT in the germline V gene. V lost 2 bases and J 4 bases, leaving 12 bases between the germline ends.

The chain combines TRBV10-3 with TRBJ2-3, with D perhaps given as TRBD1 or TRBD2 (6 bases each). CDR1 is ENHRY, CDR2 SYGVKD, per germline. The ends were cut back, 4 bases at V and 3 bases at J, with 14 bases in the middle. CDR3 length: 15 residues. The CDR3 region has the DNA TGTGCCATCAGTGTGGAGGGGGGTCGGACAGATACGCAGTATTTT. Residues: CAISVEGGRTDTQYF.

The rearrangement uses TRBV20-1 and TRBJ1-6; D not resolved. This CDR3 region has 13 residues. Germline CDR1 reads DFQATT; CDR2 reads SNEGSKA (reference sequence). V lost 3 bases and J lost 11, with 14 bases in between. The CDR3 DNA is TGCAGTGCTAGTACCAGAGGTGAAGCACCCCTCCACTTT. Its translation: CSASTRGEAPLHF.

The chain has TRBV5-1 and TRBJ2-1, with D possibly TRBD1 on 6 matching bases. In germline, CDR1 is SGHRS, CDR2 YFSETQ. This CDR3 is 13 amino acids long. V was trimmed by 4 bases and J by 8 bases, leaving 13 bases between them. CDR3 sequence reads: CASSGTGFHEQFF. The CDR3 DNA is TGCGCCAGCAGCGGAACAGGGTTCCATGAGCAGTTCTTC.

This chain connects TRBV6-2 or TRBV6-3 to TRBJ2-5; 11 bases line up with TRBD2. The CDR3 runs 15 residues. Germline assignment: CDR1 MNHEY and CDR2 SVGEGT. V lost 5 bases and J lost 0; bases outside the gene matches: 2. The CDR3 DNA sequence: TGTGCCAGCAGTCCGACTAGCGGGGACCAAGAGACCCAGTACTTC. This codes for CASSPTSGDQETQYF.

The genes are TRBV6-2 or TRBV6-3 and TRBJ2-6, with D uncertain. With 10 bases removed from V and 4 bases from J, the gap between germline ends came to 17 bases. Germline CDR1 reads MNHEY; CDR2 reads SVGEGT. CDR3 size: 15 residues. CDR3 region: CATRPRFSGANVLTF. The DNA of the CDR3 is TGTGCCACCAGGCCTAGGTTTTCGGGGGCCAACGTCCTGACTTTC.

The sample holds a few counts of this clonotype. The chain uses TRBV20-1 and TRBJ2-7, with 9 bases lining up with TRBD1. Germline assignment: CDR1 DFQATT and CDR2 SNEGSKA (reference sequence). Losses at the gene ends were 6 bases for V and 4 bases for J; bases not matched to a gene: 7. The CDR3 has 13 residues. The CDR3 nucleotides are TGCAGTGCGTGGCCGGGACAGGGATACGAGCAGTACTTC. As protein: CSAWPGQGYEQYF.

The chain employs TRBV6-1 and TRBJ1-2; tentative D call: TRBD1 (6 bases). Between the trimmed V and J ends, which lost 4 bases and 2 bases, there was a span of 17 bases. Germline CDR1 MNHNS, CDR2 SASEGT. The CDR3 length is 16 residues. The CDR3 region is CASSAGRGGRNYGYTF. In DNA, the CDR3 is TGTGCCAGCAGTGCCGGTCGCGGGGGCAGGAACTATGGCTACACCTTC.

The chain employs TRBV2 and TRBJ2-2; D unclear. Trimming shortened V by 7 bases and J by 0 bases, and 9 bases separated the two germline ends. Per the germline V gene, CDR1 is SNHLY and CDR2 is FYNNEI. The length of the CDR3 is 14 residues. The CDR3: CASIAAPNTGELFF. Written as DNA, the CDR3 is TGTGCCAGCATTGCAGCCCCGAACACCGGGGAGCTGTTTTTT.

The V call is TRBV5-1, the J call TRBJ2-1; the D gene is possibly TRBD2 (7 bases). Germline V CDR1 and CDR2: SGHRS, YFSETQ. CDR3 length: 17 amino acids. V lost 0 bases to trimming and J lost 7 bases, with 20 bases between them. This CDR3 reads CASSLDLGGGAKNEQFF. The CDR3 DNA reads TGCGCCAGCAGCTTGGATCTGGGTGGGGGGGCAAAGAATGAGCAGTTCTTC.

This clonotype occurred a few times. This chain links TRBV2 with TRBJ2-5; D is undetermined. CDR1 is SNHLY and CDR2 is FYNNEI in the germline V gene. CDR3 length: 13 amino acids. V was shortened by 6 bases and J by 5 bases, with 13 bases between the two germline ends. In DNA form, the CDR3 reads TGTGCCAGCAGCAGTCCTGGTCTGGAGACCCAGTACTTC. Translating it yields CASSSPGLETQYF.

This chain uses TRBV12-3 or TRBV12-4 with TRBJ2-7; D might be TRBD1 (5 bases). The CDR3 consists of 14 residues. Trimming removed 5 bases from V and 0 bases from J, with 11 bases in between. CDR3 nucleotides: TGTGCCAGCAGTCTGGACACCAGCTCCTACGAGCAGTACTTC. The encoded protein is CASSLDTSSYEQYF.